These 7 T cell receptor beta chains were all obtained from the same sample, sequenced in a study of cytomegalovirus exposure and HLA in healthy donors. The PCR employed 60 Vbeta primers together with 13 Jbeta primers. The method was immunoSEQ multiplex PCR; TCRdb's version includes in-frame clones alone and lacks a portion of them. Of fewer than 200,000 clones in the sample, around 72% were seen once. Sequencing input: PBMCs. The receptors come from a man aged 18-30 years in good health and CMV-seronegative.

The rearrangement uses TRBV18 and TRBJ2-7; unclear D gene. CDR1 KGHSH and CDR2 LQKENI come from the germline V gene. Trimming removed 1 base from V and 3 bases from J, with 4 bases in between. The CDR3 is 12 amino acids. The chain's CDR3 is CASSPQSYEQYF. DNA of the CDR3: TGTGCCAGCTCACCACAGAGCTACGAGCAGTACTTC.

The sample holds a few counts of this clone. The chain couples TRBV19 to TRBJ2-7, with 9 bases matching TRBD1. This CDR3 spans 16 amino acids. From germline, CDR1 is LNHDA and CDR2 SQIVND (reference sequence). With 5 bases clipped from V and 3 bases from J, the junction kept 11 bases outside the gene matches. The CDR3, as DNA: TGTGCCAGTAGTCCCACCGGGACAGGGATATTCTACGAGCAGTACTTC. Amino acid sequence: CASSPTGTGIFYEQYF.

This sequence joins TRBV27 and TRBJ2-5; tentative D call: TRBD2 (6 bases). Judging by the DNA end, TRBJ2-7 fits better; the J call may be wrong. CDR3 length: 16 amino acids. The germline gives CDR1 MNHEY, CDR2 SMNVEV (reference sequence). CDR3 sequence (DNA): TGTGCCAGCGGCTATCTCTCCGGGACTCAGTCTTACGAGCAGTACTTC. This codes for CASGYLSGTQSYEQYF.

The chain's CDR3 is CASSPPGGDPYNEQFF. The CDR3 region has the DNA TGTGCCAGCAGTCCCCCGGGCGGGGACCCTTACAATGAGCAGTTCTTC. The chain employs TRBV27 and TRBJ2-1; tentatively, D is TRBD2 (6 bases). Trimming took off 5 bases at V and 4 bases at J, with 18 bases between the two ends. CDR1 and CDR2 (germline): MNHEY, SMNVEV (reference sequence). This CDR3 has 16 amino acids.

The chain has TRBV4-3 and TRBJ1-4; TRBD1 might be the D (5 bases). Germline CDR1 is LGHNA and CDR2 is YSLEER. This CDR3 is 17 amino acids long. Trimming stripped 1 base from V and 6 bases from J, with 18 bases between. CDR3 DNA: TGCGCCAGCAGCCAAGCCCCTAAGGGGCAGATGTATGAAAAACTGTTTTTT. It encodes CASSQAPKGQMYEKLFF.

The chain has TRBV7-9 and TRBJ2-3; D uncertain. The CDR3 consists of 17 residues. Germline lookup yields CDR1 SEHNR and CDR2 FQNEAQ (reference sequence). The ends were cut back, 1 base at V and 1 base at J, with 15 bases in the middle. DNA for the CDR3: TGTGCCAGCAGCTTAGGGAGATGGCAGAGACGCACAGATACGCAGTATTTT. Its protein product is CASSLGRWQRRTDTQYF.

The rearrangement joins TRBV5-6 to TRBJ2-2; TRBD2 aligns across 14 bases. This CDR3 region has 16 residues. The V and J ends lost 4 bases and 6 bases, in that order; junction bases with no gene match: 5. Germline CDR1 and CDR2: SGHDT and YYEEEE. The DNA of the CDR3 is TGTGCCAGCAGCATAGGGACTAGCGGGAGTCCCGGGGAGCTGTTTTTT. Encoded protein: CASSIGTSGSPGELFF.